The present T cell receptor (beta chain) was sequenced within a study of blood T cell repertoires in COVID-19. About the research overall: Italy, Spain and the United States were the sources of the convalescent and acute COVID-19 samples.

Clones were read by immunoSEQ multiplex PCR, and TCRdb kept only the in-frame ones, dropping some. The sample contains 240,000 or so clones, 75% to 90% of which appear only once. There are 18 residues in the CDR3. V was trimmed by 0 bases and J by 5 bases, leaving 19 bases between them. Looked up from germline, CDR1 is MGHRA and CDR2 is YSYEKL. The source is a man aged 55 to 70 who had recovered from COVID-19. This chain uses TRBV4-1 with TRBJ1-4, with D uncertain. Sequences were obtained from peripheral blood. DNA for the CDR3: TGCGCCAGCAGCCAAGAGGGGAGAAGGGCCCGGGGAAATGAAAAACTGTTTTTT. Its protein product is CASSQEGRRARGNEKLFF.